This T cell receptor (beta chain) was sequenced during a study of blood T cell repertoires in COVID-19. Study-level background: Material from acute and convalescent COVID-19 was sourced from the United States, Italy and Spain. T cells, B-cell-depleted T cells, or PBMCs supplied cDNA or gDNA.

In the authors' methods: Reference gene primer amplification yielded estimated nucleated cell counts. Profiled with immunoSEQ multiplex PCR; TCRdb holds only in-frame clones, not every one. The V and J calls and clone size were taken over from that table, and D and trimming were inferred from the DNA. The table records 110,000 to 150,000 clones, roughly 80% of them present only once. This clone was counted only a few times. The germline CDR1 and CDR2 sequences are SGHDT and YYEEEE. V lost 4 bases and J 6 bases, leaving 23 bases between the germline ends. The CDR3 totals 16 residues. This receptor was taken from a man aged 70 or older who had recovered from COVID-19. The chain couples TRBV5-6 to TRBJ2-7; the D gene is possibly TRBD1 (7 bases). The sample consisted of peripheral blood. CDR3 sequence reads: CASSPPVQGGISEQYF. The DNA of the CDR3 is TGTGCCAGCAGCCCGCCCGTTCAGGGGGGTATATCCGAGCAGTACTTC. Using reference TRBV5-6 and TRBJ2-7 for the parts outside the CDR3, the full variable domain is DAGVTQSPTHLIKTRGQQVTLRCSPKSGHDTVSWYQQALGQGPQFIFQYYEEEERQRGNFPDRFSGHQFPNYSSELNVNALLLGDSALYLCASSPPVQGGISEQYFGPGTRLTVT.